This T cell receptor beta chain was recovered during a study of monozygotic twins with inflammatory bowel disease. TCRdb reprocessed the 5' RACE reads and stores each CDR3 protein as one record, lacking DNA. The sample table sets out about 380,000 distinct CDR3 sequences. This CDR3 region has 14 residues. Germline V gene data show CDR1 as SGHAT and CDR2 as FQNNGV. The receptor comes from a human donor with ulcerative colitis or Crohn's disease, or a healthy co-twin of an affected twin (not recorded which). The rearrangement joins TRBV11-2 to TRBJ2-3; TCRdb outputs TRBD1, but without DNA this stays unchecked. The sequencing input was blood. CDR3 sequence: CASSPDRVSDTQYF.